Given below is one T cell receptor beta chain in context. Sequenced by immunoSEQ multiplex PCR; TCRdb stores in-frame clones only, minus some. The profile shows roughly 2.2 million clones, approximately 90% of them singletons. The entry originates in a study of shared clonotypes between healthy human individuals. Trimming took off 6 bases at V and 2 bases at J, with 16 bases between the two ends. The CDR3 contains 16 residues. Per germline, CDR1 LNHDA and CDR2 SQIVND (reference sequence). Input material: naive CD4+ T cells from PBMCs. Documented subset: CD45RA+ positively selected. The rearrangement uses TRBV19 and TRBJ1-4; the D gene is possibly TRBD1 (6 bases). The receptor was isolated from a man between 18 and 35 years old in good health. Some clones in this sample may be carry-over from other donors' samples. The chain's CDR3 is CASSPTPQGTNEKLFF. CDR3 nucleotides: TGTGCCAGTAGCCCGACTCCTCAGGGGACTAATGAAAAACTGTTTTTT. The variable domain in full, with the rest retrieved from reference TRBV19 and TRBJ1-4, is DGGITQSPKYLFRKEGQNVTLSCEQNLNHDAMYWYRQDPGQGLRLIYYSQIVNDFQKGDIAEGYSVSREKKESFPLTVTSAQKNPTAFYLCASSPTPQGTNEKLFFGSGTQLSVL.